The rows below give T cell receptor beta chains drawn from one sample of a study of OX40 agonist ivuxolimab in advanced cancers. Profiled with immunoSEQ multiplex PCR; TCRdb holds only in-frame clones, not every one. The sample has under 85,000 clones, around 94% seen once. The sequences come from CD4+ or CD8+ T cells sorted from blood, collected in a trial of the OX40 agonist ivuxolimab. The receptors here all came from an adult with an advanced solid tumor such as melanoma, head and neck, liver or kidney cancer. The CDR3 runs from the conserved cysteine through the conserved F or W. The D gene is left open where the match is weak. Size is stated for part of the rows, as once, few or many counts, or as a class when the clone is expanded.

>TRBJ2-4|TRBD1|TRBV6-1|-|15
TGTGCCAGCAGCCCGTTGACAGGGACCAAAAACATTCAGTACTTC
CASSPLTGTKNIQYF
>TRBJ2-1|TRBD2|TRBV5-6|-|16
TGTGCCAGCAGCTTGGGCGGACTAGTCTCCTACAATGAGCAGTTCTTC
CASSLGGLVSYNEQFF
>TRBJ1-3|TRBD1|TRBV6-6|-|14
TGTGCCAGCAGCCTTCAGGGGGCTGGAAACACCATATATTTT
CASSLQGAGNTIYF
>TRBJ1-2|-|TRBV4-3|-|14
TGCGCCAGCAGCCAAGATACAGGGCCCTATGGCTACACCTTC
CASSQDTGPYGYTF
>TRBJ2-5|-|TRBV7-9|-|11
TGTGCCAGCAGCTTTAGAGAGACCCAGTACTTC
CASSFRETQYF
>TRBJ2-7|-|TRBV27|-|13
TGTGCCAGCAGTTTCGGGCCGTCTTACGAGCAGTACTTC
CASSFGPSYEQYF
>TRBJ2-1|-|TRBV15|-|16
TGTGCCACCAGCTCTCACCCCAGGGGATCCTACAATGAGCAGTTCTTC
CATSSHPRGSYNEQFF
>TRBJ2-1|TRBD1|TRBV18|-|18
TGTGCCAGCTCACCACCGATGGACAGGGATTGGCAGGCCCATGAGCAGTTCTTC
CASSPPMDRDWQAHEQFF
>TRBJ2-7|TRBD1|TRBV7-8|-|14
TGTGCCAGCAGCCTCGGGACAGGCGGCGGCGAGCAGTACTTC
CASSLGTGGGEQYF
>TRBJ2-5|-|TRBV7-9|once|13
TGTGCCAGCAGCTTCCCGCTCCCGGAGACCCAGTACTTC
CASSFPLPETQYF
>TRBJ2-7|-|TRBV5-4|once|16
TGTGCCAGCAGCCAAGTGGGAATAGCGGTCTCCTACGAGCAGTACTTC
CASSQVGIAVSYEQYF
>TRBJ2-7|TRBD2|TRBV12-5|-|13
TGTGCTAGTGGTTTGGGACTAGCGCCCGAGCAGTACTTC
CASGLGLAPEQYF
>TRBJ2-2|-|TRBV6-5|-|15
TGTGCCAGCAGTTACTCGATACGGACCACCGGGGAGCTGTTTTTT
CASSYSIRTTGELFF
>TRBJ2-2|-|TRBV19|-|14
TGTGCCAGTACGGGGGCAGGGGCCACCGGGGAGCTGTTTTTT
CASTGAGATGELFF
>TRBJ1-2|-|TRBV2|-|15
TGTGCCAGCAGCTTAGGTGGAGGGCCTAACTATGGCTACACCTTC
CASSLGGGPNYGYTF
>TRBJ1-1|-|TRBV6-5|-|14
TGTGCCAGCAGTACACAGATAATGAACACTGAAGCTTTCTTT
CASSTQIMNTEAFF
>TRBJ1-5|-|TRBV19|once|13
TGTGCCAGTAGTATTTGGGTGCTAGAGACCCAGCATTTT
CASSIWVLETQHF
>TRBJ2-7|TRBD2|TRBV30|-|14
TGTGCCTGGAGTCCTGGACTAGCGGGAGACGAGCAGTACTTC
CAWSPGLAGDEQYF
>TRBJ2-6|-|TRBV9|-|15
TGTGCCAGCAGCCTTCCAGTGTCTGGGGCCAACGTCCTGACTTTC
CASSLPVSGANVLTF
>TRBJ2-7|-|TRBV19|-|17
TGTGCCAGTAGTATAGACGTGTCGGGCAGGGAGCGGAACGAGCAGTACTTC
CASSIDVSGRERNEQYF
>TRBJ2-7|-|TRBV7-9|-|16
TGTGCCAGCAGCCGTCCCCCCCCCGACAAATTCCACGAGCAGTACTTC
CASSRPPPDKFHEQYF
>TRBJ2-5|-|TRBV15|once|13
TGTGCCACCAGCGCAGGGTTACAAGAGACCCAGTACTTC
CATSAGLQETQYF
>TRBJ1-5|-|TRBV2|-|16
TGTGCCAGCAGTGAAATATTAGCCAGGGCCCATCAGCCCCAGCATTTT
CASSEILARAHQPQHF
>TRBJ2-7|-|TRBV7-8|-|14
TGTGCCAGCAGCCCCCGGGGTCTATCCTACGAGCAGTACTTC
CASSPRGLSYEQYF
>TRBJ2-7|-|TRBV29-1|-|14
TGCAGCGTTGAAGCGGACACTTATACCTACGAGCAGTACTTC
CSVEADTYTYEQYF
>TRBJ1-1|TRBD1|TRBV9|few|13
TGTGCCAGCAGCGTGGGCAGGGGGACTGAAGCTTTCTTT
CASSVGRGTEAFF
>TRBJ2-5|TRBD1|TRBV18|-|14
TGTGCCAGCTCACCACGAGACAGGGAAGAGACCCAGTACTTC
CASSPRDREETQYF
>TRBJ1-6|-|TRBV9|-|16
TGTGCCAGCAGCGGAGACAGGAGCTCCTATAATTCACCCCTCCACTTT
CASSGDRSSYNSPLHF
>TRBJ1-1|TRBD1|TRBV27|-|12
TGTGCCAGCAGTCTTCGACAGGGGGAAGCTTTCTTT
CASSLRQGEAFF
>TRBJ1-1|-|TRBV19|-|15
TGTGCCAGTACTTATTCTCCAGGGGAGGACACTGAAGCTTTCTTT
CASTYSPGEDTEAFF
>TRBJ1-2|-|TRBV4-2|-|15
TGTGCCAGCAGCCAAGAGGACAGCACTAACTATGGCTACACCTTC
CASSQEDSTNYGYTF
>TRBJ1-2|TRBD1|TRBV5-4|-|17
TGTGCCAGCAGCCCCCCCCCACTTCAGGGGGCAGAGAGGGGCTACACCTTC
CASSPPPLQGAERGYTF
>TRBJ2-1|TRBD2|TRBV4-3|-|14
TGCGCCAGCAGCCTCAGCGGGAGGATCAATGAGCAGTTCTTC
CASSLSGRINEQFF
>TRBJ2-1|-|TRBV29-1|-|12
TGCAGCGTTCCGAGAGACTACAATGAGCAGTTCTTC
CSVPRDYNEQFF
>TRBJ2-7|-|TRBV9|-|16
TGTGCCAGCAGCGACCCACGGGGAGGGGGGACCTACGAGCAGTACTTC
CASSDPRGGGTYEQYF
>TRBJ2-7|-|TRBV30|-|15
TGTGCCTGGAGTGCTGGGACTTGGGCTGCCTACGAGCAGTACTTC
CAWSAGTWAAYEQYF
>TRBJ1-1|-|TRBV5-5|-|13
TGTGCCAGCAGCTTGGGGGGGGCCGATGAAGCTTTCTTT
CASSLGGADEAFF
>TRBJ1-4|-|TRBV6-5|-|13
TGTGCCAGCAGACTCAGGGGTGGGGAAAAACTGTTTTTT
CASRLRGGEKLFF
>TRBJ2-1|TRBD2|TRBV7-2|-|14
TGTGCCAGCAGCTTAATAGCGGGAGAAAATGAGCAGTTCTTC
CASSLIAGENEQFF
>TRBJ1-3|-|TRBV5-4|-|15
TGTGCCAGCAGCTTGGCTGGTCCCTCTGGAAACACCATATATTTT
CASSLAGPSGNTIYF